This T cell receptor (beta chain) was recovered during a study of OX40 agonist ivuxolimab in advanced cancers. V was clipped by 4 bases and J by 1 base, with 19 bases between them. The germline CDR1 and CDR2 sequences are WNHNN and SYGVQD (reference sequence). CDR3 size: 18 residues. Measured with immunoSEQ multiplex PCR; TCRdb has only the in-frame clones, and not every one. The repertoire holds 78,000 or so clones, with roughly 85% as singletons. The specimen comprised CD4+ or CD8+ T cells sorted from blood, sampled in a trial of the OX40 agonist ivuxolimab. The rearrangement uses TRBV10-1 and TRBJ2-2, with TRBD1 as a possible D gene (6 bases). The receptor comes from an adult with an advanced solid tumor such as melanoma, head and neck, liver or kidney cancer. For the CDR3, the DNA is TGCGCCAGCAGTGGAGGCAGGGGCGGCCCCTTGAACACCGGGGAGCTGTTTTTT. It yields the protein CASSGGRGGPLNTGELFF.